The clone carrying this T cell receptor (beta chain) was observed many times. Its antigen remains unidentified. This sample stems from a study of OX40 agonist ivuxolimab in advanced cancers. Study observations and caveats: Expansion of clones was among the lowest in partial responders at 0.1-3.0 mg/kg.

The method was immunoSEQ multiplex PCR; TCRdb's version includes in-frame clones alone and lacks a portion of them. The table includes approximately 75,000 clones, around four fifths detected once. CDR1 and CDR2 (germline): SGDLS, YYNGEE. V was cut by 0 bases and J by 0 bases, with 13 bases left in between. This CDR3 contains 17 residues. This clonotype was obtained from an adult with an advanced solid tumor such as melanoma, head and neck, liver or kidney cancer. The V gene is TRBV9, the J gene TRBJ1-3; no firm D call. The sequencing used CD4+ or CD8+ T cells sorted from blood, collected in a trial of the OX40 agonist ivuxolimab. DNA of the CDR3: TGTGCCAGCAGCGTAGAGGGCTCGGGCGGCTCTGGAAACACCATATATTTT. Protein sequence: CASSVEGSGGSGNTIYF.